This T cell receptor (beta chain) was found in a study of OX40 agonist ivuxolimab in advanced cancers. With respect to the entire study: Ivuxolimab was an agonistic, fully human IgG2 monoclonal antibody directed against OX40 (CD134), a costimulatory receptor. Intravenous ivuxolimab was administered to patients every 2 weeks at six dose levels: 0.01, 0.1, 0.3, 1.5, 3 and 10 mg/kg. Among the 52 dose-escalation patients, about 20 had hepatocellular carcinoma, roughly 15 melanoma, 9 renal cell carcinoma and 9 head and neck cancer. The dose-escalation cohort was over 70% male with a mean age of about 60 years, ranging from 23 to 79. Prior anti-PD-1, anti-PD-L1 or anti-CTLA-4 therapy was permitted, and checkpoint inhibitors had been received by about 44% of dose-escalation patients. Partial responses were achieved by three dose-escalation patients, of whom one had hepatocellular carcinoma and two had cutaneous melanoma. Peripheral TCRbeta sequencing aimed to test whether ivuxolimab altered TCR sequence diversity and caused clonal T-cell expansion. The paper describes the monotherapy dose-escalation part (N of about 54 patients) of the phase I trial of ivuxolimab.

The full study reports these points: Low levels of normalized T-cell clonal expansion were also seen in some patients who did not respond. Clonal expansion of both CD4+ and CD8+ blood T cells was observed from baseline to week 6 at doses 0.1 to 3.0 mg/kg. After ivuxolimab, CD8+ T cells had more expanded clones than CD4+ T cells on average. The antigen specificity of the clonally expanded peripheral T cells was not determined. In partial responders in the 0.1-3.0 mg/kg groups, normalized peripheral clonal expansion was found to be among the lowest, especially among CD8+ T cells.

Patients with autoimmune disease history or receiving systemic immunosuppression were excluded from the trial. Peripheral blood for TCR sequencing was drawn from every dose cohort at baseline, at cycle 4 day 1 and at cycle 7 day 1. Samples were obtained from an open-label, multicenter, first-in-human phase I dose-escalation trial of ivuxolimab. Adults with locally advanced or metastatic melanoma, renal cell carcinoma, hepatocellular carcinoma or head and neck squamous cell carcinoma were enrolled in the trial. Before TCR sequencing, CD4+ T cells and CD8+ T cells were sorted from peripheral blood as separate populations. Remarks on this clone: This receptor's antigen is unknown. Base qualities are not recorded, but no much larger clone differs from it by a single base.

To sequence the TCRbeta CDR3 region, genomic DNA was isolated from the sorted cells. The immunoSEQ Assay was used to sequence the TCRbeta CDR3 regions. Sourced from immuneACCESS, this table was stored by TCRdb with only in-frame sequences that have V and J called. A share of the clones is absent; for the studies checked, an unresolved V gene accounts for under half, and the remainder has no known explanation. The sample records about 120,000 clones, roughly nine tenths of which are singletons. The top ten hold around 0.26% of the sample. The CDR3 covers 17 residues, taking in both the cysteine and the phenylalanine. CDR3 DNA only is kept here, 51 bases in frame from base 1.

This TCR came from an adult with an advanced solid tumor such as melanoma, head and neck, liver or kidney cancer. The sample consisted of CD4+ or CD8+ T cells sorted from blood, taken in a trial of the OX40 agonist ivuxolimab. Rearrangement joined TRBV1 to TRBJ2-5; no DNA check was done on the table's D call, TRBD2. TRBV1 is a known pseudogene. CDR3 region: CTRLPGLAGDWKETQYF. The nucleotides read TGCACCAGGCTGCCAGGACTAGCGGGGGACTGGAAAGAGACCCAGTACTTC.